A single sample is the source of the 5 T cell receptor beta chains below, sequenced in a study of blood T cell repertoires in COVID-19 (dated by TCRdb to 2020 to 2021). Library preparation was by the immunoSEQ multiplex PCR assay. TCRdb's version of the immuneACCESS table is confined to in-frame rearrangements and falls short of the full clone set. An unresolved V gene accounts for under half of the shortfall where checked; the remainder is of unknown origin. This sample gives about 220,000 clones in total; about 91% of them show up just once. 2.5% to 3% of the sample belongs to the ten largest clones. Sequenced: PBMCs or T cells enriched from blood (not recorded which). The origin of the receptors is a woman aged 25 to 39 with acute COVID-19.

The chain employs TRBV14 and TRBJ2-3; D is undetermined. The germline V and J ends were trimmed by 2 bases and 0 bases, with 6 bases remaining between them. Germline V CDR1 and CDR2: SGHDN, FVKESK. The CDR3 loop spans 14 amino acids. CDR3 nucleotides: TGTGCCAGCAGCCAACTATCTAGCACAGATACGCAGTATTTT. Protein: CASSQLSSTDTQYF. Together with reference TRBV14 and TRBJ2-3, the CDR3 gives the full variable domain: EAGVTQFPSHSVIEKGQTVTLRCDPISGHDNLYWYRRVMGKEIKFLLHFVKESKQDESGMPNNRFLAERTGGTYSTLKVQPAELEDSGVYFCASSQLSSTDTQYFGPGTRLTVL.

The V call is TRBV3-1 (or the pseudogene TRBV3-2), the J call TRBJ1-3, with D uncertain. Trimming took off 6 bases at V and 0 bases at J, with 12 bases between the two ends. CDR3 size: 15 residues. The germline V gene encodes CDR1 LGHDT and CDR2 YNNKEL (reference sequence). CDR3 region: CASSPIVTSGNTIYF. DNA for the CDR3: TGTGCCAGCAGTCCAATAGTCACCTCTGGAAACACCATATATTTT.

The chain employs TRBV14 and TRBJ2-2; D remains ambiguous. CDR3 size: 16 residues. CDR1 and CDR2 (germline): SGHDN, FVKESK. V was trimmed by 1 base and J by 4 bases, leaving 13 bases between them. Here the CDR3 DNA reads TGTGCCAGCAGCCAAGGGGCGAACAACATCACCGGGGAGCTGTTTTTT. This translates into CASSQGANNITGELFF.

CDR3: CASSPARYYEQYF. The CDR3 DNA reads TGTGCCAGTAGTCCCGCCCGGTATTACGAGCAGTACTTC. The rearrangement links TRBV19 to TRBJ2-7; D not certain. Trimming removed 5 bases at V and 4 bases at J, with 12 bases between. Germline loops: CDR1 LNHDA, CDR2 SQIVND (reference sequence). There are 13 residues in the CDR3.

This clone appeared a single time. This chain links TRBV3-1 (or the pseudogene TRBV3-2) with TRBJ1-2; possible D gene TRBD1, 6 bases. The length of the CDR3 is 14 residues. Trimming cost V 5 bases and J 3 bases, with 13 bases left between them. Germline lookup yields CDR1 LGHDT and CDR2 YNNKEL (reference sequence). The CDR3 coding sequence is TGTGCCAGCAGCACCCCAGGGGCGGACTATGGCTACACCTTC. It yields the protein CASSTPGADYGYTF.